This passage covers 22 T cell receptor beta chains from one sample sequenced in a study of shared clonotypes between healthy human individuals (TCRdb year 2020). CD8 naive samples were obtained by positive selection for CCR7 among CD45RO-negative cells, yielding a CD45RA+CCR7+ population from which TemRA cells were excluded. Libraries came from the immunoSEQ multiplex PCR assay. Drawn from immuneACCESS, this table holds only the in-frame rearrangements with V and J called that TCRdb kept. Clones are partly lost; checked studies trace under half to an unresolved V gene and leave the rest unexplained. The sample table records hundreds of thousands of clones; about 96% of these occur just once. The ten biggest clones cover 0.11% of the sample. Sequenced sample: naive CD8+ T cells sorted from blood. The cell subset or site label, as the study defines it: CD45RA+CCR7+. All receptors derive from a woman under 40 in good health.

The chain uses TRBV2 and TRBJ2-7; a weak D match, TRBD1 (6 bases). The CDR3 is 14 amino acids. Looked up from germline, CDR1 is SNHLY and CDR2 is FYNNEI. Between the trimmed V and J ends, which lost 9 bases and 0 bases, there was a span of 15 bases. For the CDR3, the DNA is TGTGCCAGGGGTGGGGGCTCCAGCTCCTACGAGCAGTACTTC. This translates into CARGGGSSSYEQYF. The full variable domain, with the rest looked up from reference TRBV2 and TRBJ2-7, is EPEVTQTPSHQVTQMGQEVILRCVPISNHLYFYWYRQILGQKVEFLVSFYNNEISEKSEIFDDQFSVERPDGSNFTLKIRSTKLEDSAMYFCARGGGSSSYEQYFGPGTRLTVT.

The chain's CDR3 is CASSSFFTDRVNTEAFF. The CDR3 region has the DNA TGTGCCAGCAGCTCTTTCTTTACGGACAGGGTGAACACTGAAGCTTTCTTT. The chain uses TRBV13 and TRBJ1-1, with 8 bases aligning to TRBD1. V was pared by 4 bases and J by 0 bases, with 10 bases of the junction left unmatched. The CDR3 runs to 17 residues. Germline V gene data show CDR1 as PRHDT and CDR2 as FYEKMQ (reference sequence). The whole variable domain, filled in from reference TRBV13 and TRBJ1-1, reads AAGVIQSPRHLIKEKRETATLKCYPIPRHDTVYWYQQGPGQDPQFLISFYEKMQSDKGSIPDRFSAQQFSDYHSELNMSSLELGDSALYFCASSSFFTDRVNTEAFFGQGTRLTVV.

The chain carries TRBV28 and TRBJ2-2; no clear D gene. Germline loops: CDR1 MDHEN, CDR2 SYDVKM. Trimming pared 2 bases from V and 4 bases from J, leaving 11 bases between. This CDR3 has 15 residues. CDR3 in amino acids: CASSLTSSATGELFF. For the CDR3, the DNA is TGTGCCAGCAGTTTAACGTCGAGCGCCACCGGGGAGCTGTTTTTT.

The CDR3 DNA sequence: TGTGCCAGCAGTGTACTTGGGAACACTGAAGCTTTCTTT. It specifies CASSVLGNTEAFF. The chain links TRBV21-1 to TRBJ1-1. TRBV21-1 is termed a pseudogene. The CDR3 length is 13 residues.

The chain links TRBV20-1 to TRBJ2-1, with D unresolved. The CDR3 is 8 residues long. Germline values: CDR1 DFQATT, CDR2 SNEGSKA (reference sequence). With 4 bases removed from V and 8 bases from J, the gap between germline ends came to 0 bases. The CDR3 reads CSANEQFF. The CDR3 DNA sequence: TGCAGTGCTAATGAGCAGTTCTTC.

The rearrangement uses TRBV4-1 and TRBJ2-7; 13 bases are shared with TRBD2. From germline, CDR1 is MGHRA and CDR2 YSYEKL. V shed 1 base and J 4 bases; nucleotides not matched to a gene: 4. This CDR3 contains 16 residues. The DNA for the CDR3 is TGCGCCAGCAGCCAAGTCCCGGGACTAGCGGGATACGAGCAGTACTTC. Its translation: CASSQVPGLAGYEQYF.

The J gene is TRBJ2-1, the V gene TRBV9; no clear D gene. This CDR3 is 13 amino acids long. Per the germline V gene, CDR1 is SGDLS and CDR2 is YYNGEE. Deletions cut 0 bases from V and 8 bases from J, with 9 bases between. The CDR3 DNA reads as TGTGCCAGCAGCGTAGCTACGGTGGATGAGCAGTTCTTC. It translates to CASSVATVDEQFF.

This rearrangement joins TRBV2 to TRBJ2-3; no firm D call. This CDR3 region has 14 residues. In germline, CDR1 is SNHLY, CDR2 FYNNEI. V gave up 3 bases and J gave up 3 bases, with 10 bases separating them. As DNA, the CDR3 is TGTGCCAGCAGTGACAAGATGGTAACAGATACGCAGTATTTT. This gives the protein CASSDKMVTDTQYF.

CDR3 bases: TGTGCCTGGATTTGGGTTTTTGTCGACGATCAGCCCCAGCATTTT. Protein: CAWIWVFVDDQPQHF. J is TRBJ1-5 and V is TRBV30; D gene uncertain. With 4 bases removed from V and 5 bases from J, the gap between germline ends came to 18 bases. CDR3 length equals 15 residues. From germline, CDR1 is GTSNPN and CDR2 SVGIG (reference sequence).

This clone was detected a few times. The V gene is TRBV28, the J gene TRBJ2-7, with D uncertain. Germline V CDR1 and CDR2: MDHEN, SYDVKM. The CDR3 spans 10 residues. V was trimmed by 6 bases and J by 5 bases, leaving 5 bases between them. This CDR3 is CASSRDEQYF. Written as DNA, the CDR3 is TGTGCCAGCAGCCGTGACGAGCAGTACTTC.

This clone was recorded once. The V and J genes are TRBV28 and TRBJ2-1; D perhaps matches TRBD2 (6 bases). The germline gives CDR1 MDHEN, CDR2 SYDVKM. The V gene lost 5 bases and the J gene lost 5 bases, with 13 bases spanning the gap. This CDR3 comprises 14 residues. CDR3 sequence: CASSGPGEDNEQFF. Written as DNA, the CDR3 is TGTGCCAGCAGTGGTCCGGGAGAGGACAATGAGCAGTTCTTC.

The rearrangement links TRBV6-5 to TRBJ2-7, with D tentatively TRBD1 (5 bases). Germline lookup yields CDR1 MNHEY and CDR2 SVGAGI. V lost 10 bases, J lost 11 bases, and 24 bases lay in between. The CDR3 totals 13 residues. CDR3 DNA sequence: TGTGCCACCAGGGATAAGACGGTCCTGGTTGAGTACTTC. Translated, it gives CATRDKTVLVEYF.

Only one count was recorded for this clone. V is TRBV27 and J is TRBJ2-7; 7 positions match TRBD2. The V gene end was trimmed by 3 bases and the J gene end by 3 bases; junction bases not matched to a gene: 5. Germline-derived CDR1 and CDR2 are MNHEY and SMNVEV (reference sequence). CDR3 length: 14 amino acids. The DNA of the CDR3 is TGTGCCAGCAGTTTGACTAGCAGCAACTACGAGCAGTACTTC. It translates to CASSLTSSNYEQYF.

As DNA, the CDR3 is TGTGCCAGCAGTGCAGGGGGAGGTACTGAAGCTTTCTTT. Protein: CASSAGGGTEAFF. V is TRBV6-1 and J is TRBJ1-1, with 7 positions matching TRBD1. Germline loops: CDR1 MNHNS, CDR2 SASEGT. The CDR3 has 13 amino acids. After removal of 4 bases from V and 5 bases from J, the junction contained 4 bases not matched to a gene.

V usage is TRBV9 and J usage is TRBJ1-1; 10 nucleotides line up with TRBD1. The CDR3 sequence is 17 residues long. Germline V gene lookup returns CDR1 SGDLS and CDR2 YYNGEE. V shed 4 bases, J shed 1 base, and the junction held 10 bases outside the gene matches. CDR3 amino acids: CASSTGTGERKNTEAFF. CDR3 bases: TGTGCCAGCAGCACGGGGACAGGGGAAAGGAAGAACACTGAAGCTTTCTTT.

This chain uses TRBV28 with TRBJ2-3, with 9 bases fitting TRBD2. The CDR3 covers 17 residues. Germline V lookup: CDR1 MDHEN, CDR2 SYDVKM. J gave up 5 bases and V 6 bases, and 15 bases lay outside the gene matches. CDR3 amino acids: CASSSKGGLAGIDTQYF. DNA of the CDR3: TGTGCCAGCAGCTCGAAAGGAGGGCTAGCGGGAATAGATACGCAGTATTTT. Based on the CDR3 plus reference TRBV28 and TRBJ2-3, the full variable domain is DVKVTQSSRYLVKRTGEKVFLECVQDMDHENMFWYRQDPGLGLRLIYFSYDVKMKEKGDIPEGYSVSREKKERFSLILESASTNQTSMYLCASSSKGGLAGIDTQYFGPGTRLTVL.

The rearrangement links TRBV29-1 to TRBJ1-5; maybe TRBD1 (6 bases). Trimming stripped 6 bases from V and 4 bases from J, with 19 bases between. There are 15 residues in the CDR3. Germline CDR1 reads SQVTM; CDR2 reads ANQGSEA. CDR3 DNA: TGCAGCGTCCCCCCTCACAGGGAGAGGAATCAGCCCCAGCATTTT. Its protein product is CSVPPHRERNQPQHF.

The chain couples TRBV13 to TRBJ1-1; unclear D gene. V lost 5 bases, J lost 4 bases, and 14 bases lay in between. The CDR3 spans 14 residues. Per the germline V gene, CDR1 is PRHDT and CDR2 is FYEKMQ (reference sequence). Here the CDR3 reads CASSLPRRSTEAFF. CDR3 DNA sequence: TGTGCCAGCAGCCTCCCCCGCAGGAGCACTGAAGCTTTCTTT.

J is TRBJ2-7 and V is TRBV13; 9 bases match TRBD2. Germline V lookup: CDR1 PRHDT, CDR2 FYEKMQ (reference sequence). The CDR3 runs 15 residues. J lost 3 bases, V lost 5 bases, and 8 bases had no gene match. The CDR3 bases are TGTGCCAGCAGCGCGAGACTAGCGGACGACTACGAGCAGTACTTC. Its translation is CASSARLADDYEQYF.

CDR3 in DNA: TGTGCCAGCAGCCCGGGGCCGTACCAAGAGACCCAGTACTTC. It codes for CASSPGPYQETQYF. The chain recombines TRBV7-2 with TRBJ2-5, with D possibly called TRBD1 or TRBD2 (5 bases each). V was pared by 5 bases and J by 0 bases, with 10 bases between. Germline V gene lookup returns CDR1 SGHTA and CDR2 FQGNSA. This CDR3 spans 14 amino acids.

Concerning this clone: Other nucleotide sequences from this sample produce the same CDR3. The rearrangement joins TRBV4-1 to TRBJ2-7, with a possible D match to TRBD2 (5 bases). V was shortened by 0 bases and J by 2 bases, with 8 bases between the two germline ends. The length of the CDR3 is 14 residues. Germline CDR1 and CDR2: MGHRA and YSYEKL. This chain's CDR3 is CASSQDWETYEQYF. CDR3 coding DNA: TGCGCCAGCAGCCAAGACTGGGAGACCTACGAGCAGTACTTC.

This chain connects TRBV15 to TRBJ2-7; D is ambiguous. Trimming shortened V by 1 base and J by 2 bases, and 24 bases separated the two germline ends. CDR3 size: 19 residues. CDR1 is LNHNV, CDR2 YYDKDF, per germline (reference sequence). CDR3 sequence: CATSRADGRVSGVTYEQYF. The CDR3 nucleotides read TGTGCCACCAGCAGAGCAGACGGTAGGGTTTCTGGCGTGACCTACGAGCAGTACTTC.